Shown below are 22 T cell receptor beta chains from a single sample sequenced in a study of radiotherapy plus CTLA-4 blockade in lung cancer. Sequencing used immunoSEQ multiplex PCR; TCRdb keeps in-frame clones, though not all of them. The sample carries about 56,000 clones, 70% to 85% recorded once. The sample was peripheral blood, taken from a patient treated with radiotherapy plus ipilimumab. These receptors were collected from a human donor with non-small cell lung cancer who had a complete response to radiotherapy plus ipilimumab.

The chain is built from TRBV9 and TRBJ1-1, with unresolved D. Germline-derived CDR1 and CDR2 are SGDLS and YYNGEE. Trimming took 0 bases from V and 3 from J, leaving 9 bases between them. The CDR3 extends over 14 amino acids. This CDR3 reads CASSVVAEHTEAFF. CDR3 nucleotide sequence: TGTGCCAGCAGCGTAGTGGCGGAACACACTGAAGCTTTCTTT.

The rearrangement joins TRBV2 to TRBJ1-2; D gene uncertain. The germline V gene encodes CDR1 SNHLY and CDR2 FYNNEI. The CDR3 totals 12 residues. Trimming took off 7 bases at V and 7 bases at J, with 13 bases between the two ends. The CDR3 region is CASNRLGSGYTF. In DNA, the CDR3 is TGTGCCAGCAATCGACTTGGTTCTGGCTACACCTTC.

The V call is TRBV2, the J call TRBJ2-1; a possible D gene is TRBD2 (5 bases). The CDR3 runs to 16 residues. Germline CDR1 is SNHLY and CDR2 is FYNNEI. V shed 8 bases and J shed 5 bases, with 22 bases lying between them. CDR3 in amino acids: CASFYLLLPSNNEQFF. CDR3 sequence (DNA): TGTGCCAGCTTCTACCTTCTACTTCCTAGCAACAATGAGCAGTTCTTC. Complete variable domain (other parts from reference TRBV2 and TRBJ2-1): EPEVTQTPSHQVTQMGQEVILRCVPISNHLYFYWYRQILGQKVEFLVSFYNNEISEKSEIFDDQFSVERPDGSNFTLKIRSTKLEDSAMYFCASFYLLLPSNNEQFFGPGTRLTVL.

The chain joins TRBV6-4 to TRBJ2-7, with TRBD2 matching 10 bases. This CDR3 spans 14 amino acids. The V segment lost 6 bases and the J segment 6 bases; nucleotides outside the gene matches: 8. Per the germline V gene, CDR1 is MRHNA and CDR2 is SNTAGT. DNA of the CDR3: TGTGCCAGCAGCAATCTAGCGGGAGCTAGCGAGCAGTACGTC. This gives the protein CASSNLAGASEQYV.

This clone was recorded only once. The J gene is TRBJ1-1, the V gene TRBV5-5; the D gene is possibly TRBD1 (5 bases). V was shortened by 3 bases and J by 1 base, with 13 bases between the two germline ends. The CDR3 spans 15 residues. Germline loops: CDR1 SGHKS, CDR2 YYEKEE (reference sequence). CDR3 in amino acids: CASSSWGGRNTEAFF. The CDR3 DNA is TGTGCCAGCAGCTCCTGGGGGGGACGGAACACTGAAGCTTTCTTT.

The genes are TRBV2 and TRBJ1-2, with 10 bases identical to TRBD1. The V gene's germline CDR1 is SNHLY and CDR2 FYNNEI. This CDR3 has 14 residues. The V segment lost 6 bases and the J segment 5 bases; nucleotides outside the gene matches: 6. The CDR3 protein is CASRYGTGVYGYTF. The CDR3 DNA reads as TGTGCCAGCAGGTACGGGACAGGGGTGTATGGCTACACCTTC.

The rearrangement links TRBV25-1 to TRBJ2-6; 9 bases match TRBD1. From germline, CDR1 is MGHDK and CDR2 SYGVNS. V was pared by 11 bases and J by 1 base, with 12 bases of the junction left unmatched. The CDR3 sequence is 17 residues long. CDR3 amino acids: CAAGQGPLRSGANVLTF. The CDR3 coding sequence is TGTGCCGCCGGACAGGGGCCCTTGAGGTCTGGGGCCAACGTCCTGACTTTC.

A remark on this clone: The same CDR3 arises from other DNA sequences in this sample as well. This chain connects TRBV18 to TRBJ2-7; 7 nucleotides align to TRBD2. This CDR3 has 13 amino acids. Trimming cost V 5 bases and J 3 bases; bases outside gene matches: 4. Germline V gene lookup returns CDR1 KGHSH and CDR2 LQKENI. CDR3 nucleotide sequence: TGTGCCAGCTCATCGGGGGGTTTCTACGAGCAGTACTTC. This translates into CASSSGGFYEQYF.

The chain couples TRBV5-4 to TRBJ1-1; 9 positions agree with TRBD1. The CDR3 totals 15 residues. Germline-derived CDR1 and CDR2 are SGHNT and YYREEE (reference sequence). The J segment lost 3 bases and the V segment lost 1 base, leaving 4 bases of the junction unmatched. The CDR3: CASSLLRQGDTEAFF. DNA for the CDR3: TGTGCCAGCAGCTTGCTCCGACAGGGGGACACTGAAGCTTTCTTT.

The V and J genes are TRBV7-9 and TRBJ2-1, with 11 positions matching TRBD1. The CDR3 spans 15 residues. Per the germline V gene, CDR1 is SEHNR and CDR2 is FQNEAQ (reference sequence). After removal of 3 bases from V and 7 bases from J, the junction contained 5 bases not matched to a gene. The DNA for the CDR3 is TGTGCCAGCAGCTTCCCTGGACAGGGGGCTAATGAGCAGTTCTTC. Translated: CASSFPGQGANEQFF.

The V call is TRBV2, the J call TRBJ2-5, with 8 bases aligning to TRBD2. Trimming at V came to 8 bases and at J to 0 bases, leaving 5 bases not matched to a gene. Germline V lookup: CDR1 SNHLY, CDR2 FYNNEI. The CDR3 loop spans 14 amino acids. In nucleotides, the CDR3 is TGTGCCAGCTCTCCGGGAGGGTACCAAGAGACCCAGTACTTC. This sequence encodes CASSPGGYQETQYF.

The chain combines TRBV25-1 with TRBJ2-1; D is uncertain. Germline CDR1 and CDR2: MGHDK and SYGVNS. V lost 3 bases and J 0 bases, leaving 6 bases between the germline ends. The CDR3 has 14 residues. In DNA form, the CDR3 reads TGTGCCAGCAGTGATCCCCGCTCCTACAATGAGCAGTTCTTC. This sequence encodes CASSDPRSYNEQFF. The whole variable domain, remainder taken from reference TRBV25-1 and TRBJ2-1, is EADIYQTPRYLVIGTGKKITLECSQTMGHDKMYWYQQDPGMELHLIHYSYGVNSTEKGDLSSESTVSRIRTEHFPLTLESARPSHTSQYLCASSDPRSYNEQFFGPGTRLTVL.

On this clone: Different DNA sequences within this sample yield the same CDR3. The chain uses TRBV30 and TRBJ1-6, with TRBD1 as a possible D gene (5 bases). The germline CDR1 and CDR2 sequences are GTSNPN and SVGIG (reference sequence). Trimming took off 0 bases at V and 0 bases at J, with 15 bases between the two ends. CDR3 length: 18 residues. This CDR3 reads CAWSVSSGLSSYNSPLHF. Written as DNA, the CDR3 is TGTGCCTGGAGTGTCTCGTCAGGGTTAAGCTCCTATAATTCACCCCTCCACTTT.

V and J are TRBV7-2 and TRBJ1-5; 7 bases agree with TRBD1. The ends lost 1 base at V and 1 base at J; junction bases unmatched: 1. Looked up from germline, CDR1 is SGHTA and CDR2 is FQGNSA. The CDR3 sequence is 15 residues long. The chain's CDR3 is CASSLETGSNQPQHF. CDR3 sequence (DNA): TGTGCCAGCAGCTTAGAGACAGGGAGCAATCAGCCCCAGCATTTT.

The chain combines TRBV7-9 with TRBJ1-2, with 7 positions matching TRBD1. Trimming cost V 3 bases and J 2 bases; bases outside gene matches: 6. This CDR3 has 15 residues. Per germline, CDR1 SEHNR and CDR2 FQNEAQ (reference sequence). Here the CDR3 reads CASSFTQGINYGYTF. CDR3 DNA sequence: TGTGCCAGCAGCTTTACACAGGGGATCAACTATGGCTACACCTTC.

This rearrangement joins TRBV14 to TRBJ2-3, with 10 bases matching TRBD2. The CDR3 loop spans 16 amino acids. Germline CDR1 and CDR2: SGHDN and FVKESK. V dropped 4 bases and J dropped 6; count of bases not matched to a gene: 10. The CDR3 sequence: CASSPPGGLAVDTQYF. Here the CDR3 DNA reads TGTGCCAGCAGCCCTCCCGGCGGACTAGCGGTCGATACGCAGTATTTT.

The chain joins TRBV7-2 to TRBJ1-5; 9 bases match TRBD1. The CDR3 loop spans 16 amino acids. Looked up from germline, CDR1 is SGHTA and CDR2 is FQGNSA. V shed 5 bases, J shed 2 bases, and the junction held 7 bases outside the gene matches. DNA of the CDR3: TGTGCCAGCAGCCCCGGGACAGGGCAAGGCAATCAGCCCCAGCATTTT. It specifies CASSPGTGQGNQPQHF.

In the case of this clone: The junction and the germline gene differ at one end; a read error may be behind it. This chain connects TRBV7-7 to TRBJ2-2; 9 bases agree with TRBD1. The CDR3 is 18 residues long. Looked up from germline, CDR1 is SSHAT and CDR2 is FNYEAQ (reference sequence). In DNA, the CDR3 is TGTGCTAGCAGCCCATCCAGTATGACAGGGGGAAACACCGGGGAGCTGTTTTTT. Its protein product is CASSPSSMTGGNTGELFF.

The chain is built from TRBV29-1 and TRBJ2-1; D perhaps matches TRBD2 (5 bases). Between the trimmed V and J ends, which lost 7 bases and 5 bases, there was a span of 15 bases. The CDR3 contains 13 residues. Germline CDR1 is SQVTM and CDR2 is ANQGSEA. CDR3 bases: TGCAGCGGGACCTCTAGCCAAAACAATGAGCAGTTCTTC. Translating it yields CSGTSSQNNEQFF.

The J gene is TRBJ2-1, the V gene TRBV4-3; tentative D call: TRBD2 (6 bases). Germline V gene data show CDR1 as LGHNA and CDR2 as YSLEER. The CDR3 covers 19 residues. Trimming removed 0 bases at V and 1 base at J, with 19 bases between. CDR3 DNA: TGCGCCAGCAGCCAAGATTTGGTCACGGTTAGCGGTTCCTACAATGAGCAGTTCTTC. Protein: CASSQDLVTVSGSYNEQFF.

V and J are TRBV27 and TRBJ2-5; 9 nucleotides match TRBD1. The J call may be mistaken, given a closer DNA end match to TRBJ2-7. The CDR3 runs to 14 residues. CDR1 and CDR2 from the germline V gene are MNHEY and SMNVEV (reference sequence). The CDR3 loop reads CASSMTGGRYEQYF. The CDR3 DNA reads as TGTGCCAGCAGTATGACAGGGGGTAGATACGAGCAGTACTTC.

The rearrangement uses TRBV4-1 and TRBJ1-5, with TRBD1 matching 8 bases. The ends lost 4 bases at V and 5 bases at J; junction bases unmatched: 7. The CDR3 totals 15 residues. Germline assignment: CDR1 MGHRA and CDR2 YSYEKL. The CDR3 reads CASSPRQGQDQPQHF. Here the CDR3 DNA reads TGCGCCAGCAGCCCCCGGCAGGGACAGGATCAGCCCCAGCATTTT.